Each of the 14 T cell receptor beta chains below was sequenced from the same sample in a study of blood T cell repertoires in COVID-19. Sequencing was performed with immunoSEQ multiplex PCR; in TCRdb, only in-frame clones are kept and a portion is missing. Altogether fewer than 500,000 clones are present, 87% being singletons, with the ten largest covering 0.65% to 0.9%. Material for sequencing was PBMCs or T cells enriched from blood (not recorded which). The receptor source for this set is a woman between 18 and 29 years old who had recovered from COVID-19.

The chain employs TRBV2 and TRBJ2-2; 13 bases align to TRBD2. The germline V gene has CDR1 SNHLY and CDR2 FYNNEI. There are 20 residues in the CDR3. The ends lost 4 bases at V and 0 bases at J; junction bases unmatched: 11. The CDR3 bases are TGTGCCAGCAGTGTGACTAGCGGGGGGCCGATACGTACGAACACCGGGGAGCTGTTTTTT. As protein: CASSVTSGGPIRTNTGELFF. The full variable domain, with the rest looked up from reference TRBV2 and TRBJ2-2, is EPEVTQTPSHQVTQMGQEVILRCVPISNHLYFYWYRQILGQKVEFLVSFYNNEISEKSEIFDDQFSVERPDGSNFTLKIRSTKLEDSAMYFCASSVTSGGPIRTNTGELFFGEGSRLTVL.

V gene TRBV5-4 combines with J gene TRBJ2-7, with 9 bases identical to TRBD1. Trimming at V came to 1 base and at J to 2 bases, leaving 4 bases not matched to a gene. The CDR3 has 15 amino acids. Per the germline V gene, CDR1 is SGHNT and CDR2 is YYREEE (reference sequence). CDR3 residues: CASSLKGTGTYEQYF. CDR3 DNA: TGTGCCAGCAGCTTGAAAGGGACAGGGACCTACGAGCAGTACTTC.

The chain couples TRBV3-1 (or the pseudogene TRBV3-2) to TRBJ2-5; 9 nucleotides match TRBD2. J was trimmed by 5 bases and V by 3 bases; bases with no gene match: 10. This CDR3 spans 16 amino acids. Germline V gene lookup returns CDR1 LGHDT and CDR2 YNNKEL (reference sequence). CDR3 loop: CASSHDVAGEKETQYF. The CDR3 region has the DNA TGTGCCAGCAGCCACGACGTAGCGGGGGAGAAGGAGACCCAGTACTTC.

The chain links TRBV5-1 to TRBJ2-2; possibly TRBD1 for D (6 bases). Germline-derived CDR1 and CDR2 are SGHRS and YFSETQ. The CDR3 is 15 residues long. Trimming removed 1 base from V and 12 bases from J, with 19 bases in between. DNA of the CDR3: TGCGCCAGCAGCTTGTATCAGGGGACCCTAAGTCAGCTGTTTTTT. This codes for CASSLYQGTLSQLFF. The whole variable domain, remainder taken from reference TRBV5-1 and TRBJ2-2, is KAGVTQTPRYLIKTRGQQVTLSCSPISGHRSVSWYQQTPGQGLQFLFEYFSETQRNKGNFPGRFSGRQFSNSRSEMNVSTLELGDSALYLCASSLYQGTLSQLFFGEGSRLTVL.

The V call is TRBV7-9, the J call TRBJ1-2; 7 nucleotides line up with TRBD1. The germline V gene encodes CDR1 SEHNR and CDR2 FQNEAQ (reference sequence). Unmatched junction bases numbered 6, after V lost 3 bases and J lost 8 bases. This CDR3 has 13 amino acids. The CDR3 DNA reads TGTGCCAGCAGCTTCGGGACAGCAGACGGCTACACCTTC. This gives the protein CASSFGTADGYTF.

The chain uses TRBV2 and TRBJ2-1; 9 bases match TRBD1. V lost 5 bases and J lost 10; bases outside the gene matches: 6. Germline lookup yields CDR1 SNHLY and CDR2 FYNNEI. The CDR3 runs 13 residues. The CDR3 spells CASSPTGGREQFF. As DNA, the CDR3 is TGTGCCAGCAGTCCAACAGGGGGCAGGGAGCAGTTCTTC.

The rearrangement joins TRBV18 to TRBJ2-5; D gene unclear. With 3 bases removed from V and 0 bases from J, the gap between germline ends came to 5 bases. Germline V gene data show CDR1 as KGHSH and CDR2 as LQKENI. The length of the CDR3 is 13 residues. This CDR3 reads CASSPSYQETQYF. The CDR3 DNA is TGTGCCAGCTCACCCTCGTACCAAGAGACCCAGTACTTC.

The chain is built from TRBV4-2 and TRBJ2-3; 11 bases are shared with TRBD2. The V gene end was trimmed by 4 bases and the J gene end by 4 bases; junction bases not matched to a gene: 7. The CDR3 is 16 residues long. The germline CDR1 and CDR2 sequences are LGHNA and YNFKEQ. CDR3 coding DNA: TGTGCCAGCAGCCCAAGTAGCGGGGGGGCCTCAGATACGCAGTATTTT. Residues: CASSPSSGGASDTQYF.

The chain is built from TRBV28 and TRBJ2-7, with 11 nucleotides matching TRBD1. Per the germline V gene, CDR1 is MDHEN and CDR2 is SYDVKM. The CDR3 is 14 amino acids. With V trimmed by 6 bases and J by 4 bases, 5 bases remained unmatched. As DNA, the CDR3 is TGTGCCAGCAGCGGGACAGGGGGGATTTACGAGCAGTACTTC. This gives the protein CASSGTGGIYEQYF.

The chain combines TRBV4-1 with TRBJ2-3, with a possible D match to TRBD1 (6 bases). Germline-derived CDR1 and CDR2 are MGHRA and YSYEKL. This CDR3 region has 14 residues. The V and J ends lost 4 bases and 3 bases respectively, with 11 bases between them. This CDR3 is CASSLSGTTDTQYF. CDR3 DNA: TGCGCCAGCAGCCTATCCGGGACAACAGATACGCAGTATTTT.

V and J are TRBV5-1 and TRBJ1-1; D is uncertain. Between the trimmed V and J ends, which lost 5 bases and 1 base, there was a span of 9 bases. Germline loops: CDR1 SGHRS, CDR2 YFSETQ. The length of the CDR3 is 13 residues. The CDR3 bases are TGCGCCAGCAGAGCGCCAGCGAACACTGAAGCTTTCTTT. Translating gives CASRAPANTEAFF.

V is TRBV5-8 and J is TRBJ2-1; D is unclear. V lost 0 bases to trimming and J lost 6 bases, with 7 bases between them. This CDR3 has 13 residues. The germline CDR1 and CDR2 sequences are SGHTS and YDEGEE. The CDR3 DNA reads TGTGCCAGCAGCTTGGGCAGTCCCAATGAGCAGTTCTTC. Residues: CASSLGSPNEQFF.

This chain uses TRBV6-5 with TRBJ2-7; TRBD1 might be the D (6 bases). This CDR3 comprises 14 residues. The germline gives CDR1 MNHEY, CDR2 SVGAGI. Trimming took 2 bases from V and 4 from J, leaving 12 bases between them. CDR3 DNA sequence: TGTGCCAGCAGTTACCAGGGGCAGCAATACGAGCAGTACTTC. Amino acid sequence: CASSYQGQQYEQYF.

The chain links TRBV2 to TRBJ2-4; 10 bases map to TRBD2. V dropped 4 bases and J dropped 0; count of bases not matched to a gene: 3. The CDR3 has 16 residues. Germline assignment: CDR1 SNHLY and CDR2 FYNNEI. The CDR3 DNA reads TGTGCCAGCAGTGCGACTAGCGGGCTAGCCAAAAACATTCAGTACTTC. Translated, it gives CASSATSGLAKNIQYF.